This TCR beta chain appears in the sequencing data of a study of shared clonotypes between healthy human individuals (dated by TCRdb to the early 2020s). Describing the broader study: A few men and a couple of women, aged 18 to 49 years, made up the cohort. Per donor, leukapheresis produced somewhere between about 0.8 and 9.5 billion PBMCs. To estimate repertoire size and how much clonotypes are shared between individuals, the study performed deep sequencing of blood TCR repertoires from five healthy adults. Per donor, three plates each were used for CD4 naive and CD4 memory, two for CD8 naive, and one for CD8 memory. To increase sequencing depth and limit assay-specific biases, different laboratories used diverse techniques to prepare libraries and sequence TCR repertoires. What the work shows at the level of the full study, not this receptor alone: Estimated clonotype richness was generally larger for naive than for memory subsets. Because the study included only a small number of donors, the genetic and exposure-history diversity represented was limited. Compared with non-shared clonotypes, the clonotypes found in all four sorted-subset donors had higher generation probabilities. Pairwise subsampling led to the expectation that sequencing depth would affect the degree of clonotype sharing among donors. Only blood was sampled, and tissue TCR repertoires likely differ from those in blood. When several donors were compared, the shared fraction of clonotypes was roughly 5% for naive CD4, around 3.6% for naive CD8, 2.3% for memory CD4, and roughly 0.4% for memory CD8. Rarefaction of sorted-subset datasets indicated incomplete sequencing despite the large sequencing depth.

On this clone: Its antigen remains unidentified. Base qualities are missing; no much larger clone stands one base away.

CD8 naive samples were obtained by positive selection for CCR7 among CD45RO-negative cells, yielding a CD45RA+CCR7+ population from which TemRA cells were excluded. The donors were healthy, HIV-negative adults who had no recently reported acute infections or vaccinations. All donors were Caucasian adults living in Nashville, Tennessee, USA. Blood was collected by leukapheresis, and PBMCs were isolated by Ficoll-Histopaque density gradient centrifugation and then cryopreserved in liquid nitrogen vapor phase. Purity and quantity of every magnetically sorted T cell population were checked by analytical flow cytometry. Genomic DNA was isolated from every sorted fraction and measured by UV absorbance on a Nanodrop 2000c. V gives up 9 bases and J gives up 8 bases, and the segment between their germline ends measures 17 bases. Inclusive of the bounding cysteine and phenylalanine, the CDR3 is 13 residues long. Just CDR3 DNA is preserved here, 39 bases in frame from base 1. The germline V gene encodes CDR1 SNHLY and CDR2 FYNNEI.

Using the deep immunoSEQ assay, TCR CDR3 regions were amplified from genomic DNA by multiplex PCR. Genomic DNA extracted from each cell subset was distributed evenly over all wells of several immunoSEQ 96-well plates, and each plate served as one replicate. Each replicate PCR for sorted subsets received around 200 ng genomic DNA, equal to some 32,000 T cell genomes. The purified libraries were quantified using a Qubit 3.0 fluorometer, sized with a Bioanalyzer 2100, and then quantified again using the KAPA Library Quantification kit. A separate single-read 150-cycle Illumina NextSeq 550 flow cell was used to sequence each immunoSEQ 96-well plate. The published analysis was carried out like this. The immunoSEQ output contained only junctional sequences without quality scores, so filtering could not match that applied to full-length reads. Sequences were annotated with PyIR, a Python wrapper for IgBLAST v1.9, using IMGT germline references to assign V/J genes and CDR3. Any read was removed if the V/J assignment was weak (E-value above 1e-6), the CDR3 was missing, or the read contained stop codons, out-of-frame junctions, or ambiguous translated residues. A V3J clonotype was defined by an identical inferred V gene, J gene, and CDR3 amino acid sequence. To compute the percentage overlap between repertoires, the number of shared unique clonotypes was divided by the size of the smaller repertoire. Richness of each repertoire was evaluated using RTK rarefaction, the Chao1 estimator, and Recon v2.1 estimates of unobserved clonotypes. Generation probabilities were computed with OLGA for all TCRbeta clonotypes obtained by the gDNA method from four donors. Held by TCRdb, this immuneACCESS table contains in-frame sequences only and omits some clones. Under half of the omission traces to an unresolved V gene where checked; the cause of the rest is unknown. The D gene and trimming were derived from the DNA, and the V and J assignments and clone size from that table. This sample has hundreds of thousands of clones in its table, and 85% to 95% of those were observed once. The ten largest clones add up to about 0.11% of the sample.

Sequenced: naive CD8+ T cells sorted from blood. The label giving this sample's cell subset or site can be read as: CD45RA+CCR7+. This clonotype originated in a woman in her 30s in good health. The rearranged chain carries TRBV2 and TRBJ2-1; TRBD1 is a weak D gene call, 6 bases matching. CDR3 reads: CARGQGRMDEQFF. The DNA reads as follows: TGTGCCAGGGGACAAGGGCGAATGGATGAGCAGTTCTTC.